Presented here are 3 T cell receptor beta chains from one specimen sequenced in a study of T cell changes during pregnancy in multiple sclerosis. TCRdb's copy holds only in-frame clones and misses some; the assay was immunoSEQ multiplex PCR. The sample lists fewer than 150,000 clones, 95% to 98% occurring once. The sequencing here drew on peripheral blood, taken after pregnancy. The source is a female donor with multiple sclerosis, enrolled in a pregnancy study.

This clone was detected only a few times. This rearrangement joins TRBV2 to TRBJ1-1; a possible D gene is TRBD1 (6 bases). In germline, CDR1 is SNHLY, CDR2 FYNNEI. Trimming stripped 4 bases from V and 3 bases from J, with 9 bases between. This CDR3 region has 13 residues. Here the CDR3 reads CASSGGTYTEAFF. DNA for the CDR3: TGTGCCAGCAGTGGGGGGACATACACTGAAGCTTTCTTT.

The chain recombines TRBV6-5 with TRBJ2-2; 7 bases line up with TRBD2. The CDR3 is made up of 12 amino acids. From germline, CDR1 is MNHEY and CDR2 SVGAGI. V was pared by 8 bases and J by 7 bases, with 4 bases of the junction left unmatched. CDR3 protein: CASGGRGGELFF. For the CDR3, the DNA is TGTGCCAGCGGGGGGAGGGGCGGGGAGCTGTTTTTT.

The chain uses TRBV29-1 and TRBJ2-1; 7 bases are a match to TRBD1. The CDR3 runs to 12 residues. The V segment lost 7 bases and the J segment 7 bases; nucleotides outside the gene matches: 7. Germline V gives CDR1 SQVTM, CDR2 ANQGSEA. The CDR3: CSADRVGNEQFF. The CDR3 DNA follows: TGCAGCGCAGACAGGGTCGGTAATGAGCAGTTCTTC.